This TCR beta chain emerged from a study of blood T cells in healthy people across ages. This clonotype was seen only a few times. A second PCR, run for about 6 to 11 cycles, used a sample-barcoded 5' primer plus a J-beta primer mix. Via MiXCR, TCRdb re-called the 5' RACE reads, giving one row per CDR3 protein. The data show 1.5 million to 2 million distinct CDR3 sequences, with roughly 49% seen just once and roughly 2% held by the top ten. V lost 0 bases, J lost 0 bases, and 8 bases lay in between. The CDR3 extends over 14 amino acids. Germline CDR1 is SQVTM and CDR2 is ANQGSEA. The sequence derives from a middle-aged woman in good health. The source material was blood. This chain connects TRBV29-1 to TRBJ1-2, with unresolved D. The CDR3 DNA is TGCAGCGTTGAAGACGGCAGAGCTAACTATGGCTACACCTTC. Amino acid sequence: CSVEDGRANYGYTF.